The source of this T cell receptor beta chain is a study of blood T cell repertoires in COVID-19. The wider study: Samples representing acute and convalescent COVID-19 were sourced from the United States, Italy and Spain. From T cells, B-cell-depleted T cells, or PBMCs came the material, which was cDNA or gDNA.

Authors' data handling: Quantification of nucleated cells was approximated via reference gene primer amplification. Measured with immunoSEQ multiplex PCR; TCRdb has only the in-frame clones, and not every one. V and J calls and clone size follow that table, whereas D and trimming were derived from the DNA. In the table there are about 75,000 clones, roughly 78% of which are singletons. Germline loops: CDR1 SNHLY, CDR2 FYNNEI. V lost 7 bases, J lost 0 bases, and 13 bases lay in between. The CDR3 length is 16 residues. The chain combines TRBV2 with TRBJ1-6; D is possibly TRBD1 (6 bases). The specimen was peripheral blood. The receptor's source is an elderly woman with active or convalescent COVID-19. CDR3 residues: CASTGAKSSYNSPLHF. As DNA, the CDR3 is TGTGCCAGCACAGGGGCTAAGAGCTCCTATAATTCACCCCTCCACTTT.